The sequence of this T cell receptor (beta chain) was determined in a study of control samples from healthy donors and cancer patients. Looked up from germline, CDR1 is SGHVS and CDR2 is FQNEAQ. The V end lost 3 bases, the J end lost 5 bases, and 19 bases lay between the germline ends. CDR3 length: 16 amino acids. Libraries were prepared by immunoSEQ multiplex PCR; TCRdb keeps only in-frame clonotypes and omits some of them. The sample consists of more than 70,000 clones, over 85% of them appearing once. V and J are TRBV7-8 and TRBJ1-1; a weak D match, TRBD1 (6 bases). The origin of this receptor is a man in his sixties with lung cancer. The sample was PBMCs. For the CDR3, the DNA is TGTGCCAGCAGCTTTGTCGGGGCAGGGGATAAAACTGAAGCTTTCTTT. Translation: CASSFVGAGDKTEAFF.